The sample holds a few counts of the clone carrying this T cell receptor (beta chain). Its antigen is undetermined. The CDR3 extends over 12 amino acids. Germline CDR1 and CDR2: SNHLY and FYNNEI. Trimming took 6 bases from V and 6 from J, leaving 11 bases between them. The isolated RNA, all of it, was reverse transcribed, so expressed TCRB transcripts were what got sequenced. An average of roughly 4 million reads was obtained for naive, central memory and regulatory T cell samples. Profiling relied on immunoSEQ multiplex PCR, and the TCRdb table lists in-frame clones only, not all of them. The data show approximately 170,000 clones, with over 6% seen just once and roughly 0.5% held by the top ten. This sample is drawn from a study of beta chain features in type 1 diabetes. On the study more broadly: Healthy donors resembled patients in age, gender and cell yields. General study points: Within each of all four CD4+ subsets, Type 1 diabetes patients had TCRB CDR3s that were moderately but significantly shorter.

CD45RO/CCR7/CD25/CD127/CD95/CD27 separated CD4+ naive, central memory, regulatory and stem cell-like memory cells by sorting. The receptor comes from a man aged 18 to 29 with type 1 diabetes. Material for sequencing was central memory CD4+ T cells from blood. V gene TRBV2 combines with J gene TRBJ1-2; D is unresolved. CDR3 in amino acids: CASSVSTDGYTF. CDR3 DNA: TGTGCCAGCAGCGTCTCCACGGATGGCTACACCTTC.